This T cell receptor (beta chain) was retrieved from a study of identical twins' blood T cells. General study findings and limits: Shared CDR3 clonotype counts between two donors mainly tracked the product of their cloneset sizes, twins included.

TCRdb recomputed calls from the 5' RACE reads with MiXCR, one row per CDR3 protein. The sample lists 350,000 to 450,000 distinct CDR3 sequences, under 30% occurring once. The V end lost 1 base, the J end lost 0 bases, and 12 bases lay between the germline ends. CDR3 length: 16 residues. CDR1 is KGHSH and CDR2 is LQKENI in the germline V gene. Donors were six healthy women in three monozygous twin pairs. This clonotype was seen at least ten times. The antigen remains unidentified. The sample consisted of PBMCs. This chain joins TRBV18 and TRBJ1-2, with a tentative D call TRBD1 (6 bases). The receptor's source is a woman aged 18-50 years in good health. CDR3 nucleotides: TGTGCCAGCTCACCACGAGGGGGGTCTACTAACTATGGCTACACCTTC. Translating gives CASSPRGGSTNYGYTF.